This TCR beta chain was profiled in a study of CD8+CD57+ T cells in acquired aplastic anemia. The overall study: DNA from sorted CD4+ and CD8+ cells averaged approximately 2.9 ug. Study results and caveats: Some 31 CD8+ CDR3 sequences were shared between patients and controls.

Germline CDR1 reads SGHTA; CDR2 reads FQGTGA. CDR3 length: 15 amino acids. Deletions cut 5 bases from V and 2 bases from J, with 13 bases between. Template material for TCR beta VDJ and CDR3 profiling consisted of genomic DNA. MiXCR, run by TCRdb on the reads, gives a single entry per CDR3 protein. Of around 230,000 distinct CDR3 sequences detected, 61% appear once; the ten largest clones hold approximately 30%. About this clonotype itself: The antigen is not known.

This TCR was sampled from a human donor in good health. V gene TRBV7-3 combines with J gene TRBJ2-4; tentatively, D is TRBD1 (6 bases). The specimen sequenced was sorted CD4+, CD8+, or CD8+CD57+ T cells (not recorded which) from PBMCs. CDR3 residues: CASSLEGVTKNIQYF. CDR3 DNA sequence: TGTGCCAGCAGCCTCGAGGGGGTAACCAAAAACATTCAGTACTTC.